Listed below are T cell receptor beta chains from one sample, sequenced in a study of T cells after yellow fever vaccination. TCRdb ran MiXCR on the 5' RACE reads and lists one entry per CDR3 protein. This table has 340,000 or so distinct CDR3 sequences, roughly an eighth appearing once. Sequenced here: CD4+ T cells sorted from PBMCs, sampled 15 days after the yellow fever booster vaccination. The receptors stem from a man between 18 and 35 years old who received the YFV17D yellow fever vaccine. CDR3s include the opening cysteine and the closing phenylalanine or tryptophan. D genes are given only for firm matches. Only some rows state a clone size, as once, few, many or a class for expanded clones.

j_gene,v_gene,d_gene,abundance,CDR3nt,CDR3aa
TRBJ2-2,TRBV7-2,TRBD1,few,TGTGCCAGCAGCCCGCAGACAGGGACCACCGGGGAGCTGTTTTTT,CASSPQTGTTGELFF
TRBJ1-1,TRBV7-3,NA,NA,TGTGCCACCGGGGCAGGGATGAACACTGAAGCTTTCTTT,CATGAGMNTEAFF
TRBJ1-1,TRBV7-2,NA,NA,TGTGCCAGCAGCTTAAGGGGCCCCATGAACACTGAAGCTTTCTTT,CASSLRGPMNTEAFF
TRBJ2-5,TRBV7-9,NA,once,TGTGCCAGCAGCTTAGGTACAACCGTCCAAGAGACCCAGTACTTC,CASSLGTTVQETQYF
TRBJ2-7,TRBV7-2,NA,NA,TGTGCCAGCAGCTTAGAAGTGTCCGGGTCCCACGAGCAGTACTTC,CASSLEVSGSHEQYF
TRBJ1-5,TRBV20-1,NA,few,TGCAGTGCTAGGCGGGGCAGGGTTGGTTTTGAGCCCCAGCATTTT,CSARRGRVGFEPQHF
TRBJ2-1,TRBV5-1,NA,NA,TGCGCCAGCAGCATACAGGCTTCCAATGAGCAGTTCTTC,CASSIQASNEQFF
TRBJ1-5,TRBV7-2,NA,few,TGTGCCAGCAGCTCAACAGGGAGTCAGCCCCAGCATTTT,CASSSTGSQPQHF
TRBJ2-5,TRBV28,TRBD1,few,TGTGCCAGCAGTCTTCCGACAGGGACCCTCCAAGAGACCCAGTACTTC,CASSLPTGTLQETQYF
TRBJ1-1,TRBV7-9,NA,many,TGTGCCAGCAGCCCCCGGGGCCGTGGTGCTTTCTTT,CASSPRGRGAFF
TRBJ2-5,TRBV5-1,NA,NA,TGCGCCAGCGGAAGTATCCAAGAGACCCAGTACTTC,CASGSIQETQYF
TRBJ1-2,TRBV4-3,NA,NA,TGCGCCAGCAGCCAAGATTTCAGGGTCGGGGGCTACACCTTC,CASSQDFRVGGYTF
TRBJ2-1,TRBV7-3,NA,many,TGTGCCAGCAGCTTACAGGGGAACGGTAATAATGAGCAGTTCTTC,CASSLQGNGNNEQFF
TRBJ2-7,TRBV27,NA,NA,TGTGCCAGCAGTTTCGCGCCAGGGAGGTCCTACGAGCAGTACTTC,CASSFAPGRSYEQYF
TRBJ1-2,TRBV7-2,NA,NA,TGTGCCAGCAGCTTGGACAAAAACTATGGCTACACCTTC,CASSLDKNYGYTF
TRBJ1-3,TRBV12-3/TRBV12-4,NA,NA,TGTGCCAGCAGTTTCGAAGCGGCAGCTGGAAACACCATATATTTT,CASSFEAAAGNTIYF
TRBJ2-2,TRBV5-1,NA,NA,TGCGCCAGCAGCCGCCAGGGCGAAGGGGAGCTGTTTTTT,CASSRQGEGELFF
TRBJ1-2,TRBV6-6,NA,NA,TGTGCCAGCAGTACCGGGGCAGACTATGGCTACACCTTC,CASSTGADYGYTF
TRBJ2-5,TRBV29-1,TRBD2,NA,TGCAGCGTGGGGACTAACGGGGGGGGCCCGGGAGAGACCCAGTACTTC,CSVGTNGGGPGETQYF
TRBJ2-1,TRBV7-2,NA,NA,TGTGCCAGTATTCTTTTGGGCGGCCTCAGTGGTGAGCAGTTCTTC,CASILLGGLSGEQFF
TRBJ2-5,TRBV27,TRBD2,NA,TGTGCGGCGGGGACTACCAGCCAAGAGACCCAGTACTTC,CAAGTTSQETQYF
TRBJ1-2,TRBV6-1,TRBD1,few,TGTGCCAGCAGTGAAAGTTGGGACAGTCGATTCTATGGCTACACCTTC,CASSESWDSRFYGYTF
TRBJ1-6,TRBV20-1,NA,NA,TGCAGTGCTAGAGAGCTCCTTTCACCCCTCCACTTT,CSARELLSPLHF
TRBJ2-7,TRBV10-1,NA,few,TGCGCCAGCAGTGAGCCCCCCTCCTACGAGCAGTACTTC,CASSEPPSYEQYF